This passage covers 9 T cell receptor beta chains from one sample sequenced in a study of blood T cell repertoires in COVID-19 (dated by TCRdb to 2019 to 2021). The method behind the library was the immunoSEQ multiplex PCR assay. TCRdb stores this immuneACCESS table with in-frame sequences only. Part of the clones is absent; in the studies checked, under half of the shortfall reflects unresolved V genes, and no reason is known for the rest. The sample table records a few hundred thousand clones; 80% to 95% of these occur just once. The biggest ten clones account for roughly 20% of the sample. Sequenced: PBMCs or T cells enriched from blood (not recorded which). These receptors came from a woman in her thirties who had recovered from COVID-19.

This chain links TRBV6-2 or TRBV6-3 with TRBJ1-1, with 8 bases matching TRBD1. Germline assignment: CDR1 MNHEY and CDR2 SVGEGT. The junction had 6 bases not matched to a gene; V was cut back by 6 bases and J by 0 bases. The CDR3 has 15 amino acids. CDR3 amino acids: CASSDPGQVNTEAFF. CDR3 bases: TGTGCCAGCAGCGACCCGGGACAGGTGAACACTGAAGCTTTCTTT.

The chain carries TRBV28 and TRBJ1-1; 7 positions match TRBD1. From germline, CDR1 is MDHEN and CDR2 SYDVKM. The J segment lost 8 bases and the V segment lost 2 bases, leaving 2 bases of the junction unmatched. This CDR3 contains 12 residues. The CDR3 DNA sequence: TGTGCCAGCAGTTTAATGGGACAGGAAGCTTTCTTT. Its protein is CASSLMGQEAFF.

This chain connects TRBV7-9 to TRBJ2-7, with TRBD2 matching over 8 bases. V gave up 1 base and J gave up 3 bases; unmatched junction bases: 14. Germline CDR1 is SEHNR and CDR2 is FQNEAQ (reference sequence). The CDR3 is 18 amino acids. Here the CDR3 reads CASSLGAGGLLVGYEQYF. As DNA, the CDR3 is TGTGCCAGCAGCTTAGGGGCGGGGGGACTCTTAGTCGGCTACGAGCAGTACTTC.

V is TRBV6-2 or TRBV6-3 and J is TRBJ2-7; TRBD2 agrees at 13 bases. The V segment lost 2 bases and the J segment 2 bases; nucleotides outside the gene matches: 6. The CDR3 runs to 17 residues. The V gene's germline CDR1 is MNHEY and CDR2 SVGEGT. CDR3 amino acids: CASSYLGTSGIPYEQYF. The CDR3 DNA is TGTGCCAGCAGTTACCTTGGGACTAGCGGGATCCCCTACGAGCAGTACTTC.

The chain recombines TRBV6-5 with TRBJ1-4; D might be TRBD1 (6 bases). Germline CDR1 and CDR2: MNHEY and SVGAGI. Trimming pared 6 bases from V and 3 bases from J, leaving 14 bases between. This CDR3 is 15 amino acids long. For the CDR3, the DNA is TGTGCCAGCAGCCCCCGGGGACATCCTAATGAAAAACTGTTTTTT. As protein: CASSPRGHPNEKLFF.

There are a few counts of this clone. The chain links TRBV19 to TRBJ2-7; 9 positions agree with TRBD2. The trim removed 5 bases at V and 3 bases at J, leaving 8 bases unmatched. The CDR3 length is 15 residues. In germline, CDR1 is LNHDA, CDR2 SQIVND (reference sequence). CDR3 DNA: TGTGCCAGTAGTTCAACTTGGCGGGGGGGCTACGAGCAGTACTTC. Protein: CASSSTWRGGYEQYF.

The chain recombines TRBV5-4 with TRBJ2-2; 7 positions agree with TRBD1. There are 14 residues in the CDR3. CDR1 and CDR2 (germline): SGHNT, YYREEE (reference sequence). V was clipped by 4 bases and J by 5 bases; unmatched bases: 5. The CDR3 protein is CASSPPTGTGELFF. The CDR3 DNA reads as TGTGCCAGCAGCCCGCCGACAGGGACCGGGGAGCTGTTTTTT.

V is TRBV7-2 and J is TRBJ1-2; the match to TRBD1 covers 10 bases. The ends lost 1 base at V and 4 bases at J; junction bases unmatched: 0. The CDR3 is made up of 14 amino acids. Per the germline V gene, CDR1 is SGHTA and CDR2 is FQGNSA. For the CDR3, the DNA is TGTGCCAGCAGCTTAGGGACAGGGGGCTATGGCTACACCTTC. This encodes CASSLGTGGYGYTF.

The chain has TRBV9 and TRBJ1-3; no clear D gene. V lost 4 bases and J 2 bases, leaving 13 bases between the germline ends. The CDR3 is 15 amino acids. Germline CDR1 and CDR2: SGDLS and YYNGEE. The CDR3 nucleotides read TGTGCCAGCAGCCCCGCGAGGGAAGCTGGAAACACCATATATTTT. As protein: CASSPAREAGNTIYF. The variable domain in full, completed from reference TRBV9 and TRBJ1-3, reads DSGVTQTPKHLITATGQRVTLRCSPRSGDLSVYWYQQSLDQGLQFLIQYYNGEERAKGNILERFSAQQFPDLHSELNLSSLELGDSALYFCASSPAREAGNTIYFGEGSWLTVV.